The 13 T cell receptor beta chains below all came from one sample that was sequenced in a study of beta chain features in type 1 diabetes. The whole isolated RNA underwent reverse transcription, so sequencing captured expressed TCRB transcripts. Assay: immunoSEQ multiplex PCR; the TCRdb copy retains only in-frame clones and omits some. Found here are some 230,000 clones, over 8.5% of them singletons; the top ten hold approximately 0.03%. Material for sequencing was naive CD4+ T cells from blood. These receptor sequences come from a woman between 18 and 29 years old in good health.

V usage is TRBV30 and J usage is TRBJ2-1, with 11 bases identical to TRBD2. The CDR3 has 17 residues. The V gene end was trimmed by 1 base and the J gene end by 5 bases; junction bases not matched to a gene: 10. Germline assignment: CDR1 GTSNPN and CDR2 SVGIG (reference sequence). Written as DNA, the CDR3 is TGTGCCTGGAGTGGGAGAGCAAGACTAGCGGGGAACAATGAGCAGTTCTTC. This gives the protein CAWSGRARLAGNNEQFF.

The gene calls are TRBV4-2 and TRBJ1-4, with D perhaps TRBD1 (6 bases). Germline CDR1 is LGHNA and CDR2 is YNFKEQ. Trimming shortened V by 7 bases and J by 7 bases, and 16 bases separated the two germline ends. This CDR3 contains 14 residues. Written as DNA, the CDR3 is TGTGCCAGCAACGACAGGACGTCAAGTGAAAAACTGTTTTTT. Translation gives CASNDRTSSEKLFF.

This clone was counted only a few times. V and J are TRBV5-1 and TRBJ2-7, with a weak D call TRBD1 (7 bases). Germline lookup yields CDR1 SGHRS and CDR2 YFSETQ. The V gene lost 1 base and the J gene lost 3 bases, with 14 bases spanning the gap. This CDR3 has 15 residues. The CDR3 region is CASSLQGGSIYEQYF. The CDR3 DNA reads TGCGCCAGCAGCTTGCAGGGGGGCAGCATCTACGAGCAGTACTTC.

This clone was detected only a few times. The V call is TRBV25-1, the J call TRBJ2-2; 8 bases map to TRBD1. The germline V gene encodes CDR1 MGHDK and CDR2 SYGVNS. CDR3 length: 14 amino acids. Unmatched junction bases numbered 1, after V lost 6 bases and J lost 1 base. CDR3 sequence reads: CASRGTGNTGELFF. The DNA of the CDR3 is TGTGCCAGCAGGGGGACAGGGAACACCGGGGAGCTGTTTTTT. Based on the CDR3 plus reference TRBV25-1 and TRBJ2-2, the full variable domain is EADIYQTPRYLVIGTGKKITLECSQTMGHDKMYWYQQDPGMELHLIHYSYGVNSTEKGDLSSESTVSRIRTEHFPLTLESARPSHTSQYLCASRGTGNTGELFFGEGSRLTVL.

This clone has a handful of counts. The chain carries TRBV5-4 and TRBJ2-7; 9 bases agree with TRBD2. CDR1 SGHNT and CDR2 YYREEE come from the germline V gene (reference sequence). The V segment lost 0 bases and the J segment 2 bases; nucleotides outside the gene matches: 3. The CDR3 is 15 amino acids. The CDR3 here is CASSLDSSGTYEQYF. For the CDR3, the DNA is TGTGCCAGCAGCTTGGATTCTAGCGGGACCTACGAGCAGTACTTC.

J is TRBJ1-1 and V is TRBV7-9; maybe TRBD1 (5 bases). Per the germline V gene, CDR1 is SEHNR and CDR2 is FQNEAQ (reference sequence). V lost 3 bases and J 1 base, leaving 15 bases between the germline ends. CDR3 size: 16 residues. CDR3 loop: CASSFGGGTGNTEAFF. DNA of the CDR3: TGTGCCAGCAGCTTCGGCGGGGGGACGGGGAACACTGAAGCTTTCTTT.

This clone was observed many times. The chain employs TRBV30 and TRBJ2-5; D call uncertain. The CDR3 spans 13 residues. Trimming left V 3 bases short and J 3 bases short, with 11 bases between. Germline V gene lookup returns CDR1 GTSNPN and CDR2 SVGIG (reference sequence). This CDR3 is CAWRQTRKETQYF. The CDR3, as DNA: TGTGCCTGGAGACAGACCCGTAAAGAGACCCAGTACTTC. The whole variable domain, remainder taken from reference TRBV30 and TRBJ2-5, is SQTIHQWPATLVQPVGSPLSLECTVEGTSNPNLYWYRQAAGRGLQLLFYSVGIGQISSEVPQNLSASRPQDRQFILSSKKLLLSDSGFYLCAWRQTRKETQYFGPGTRLLVL.

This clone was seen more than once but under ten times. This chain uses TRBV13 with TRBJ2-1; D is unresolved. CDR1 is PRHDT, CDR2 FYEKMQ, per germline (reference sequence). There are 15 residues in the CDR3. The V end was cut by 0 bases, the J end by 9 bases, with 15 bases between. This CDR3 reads CASSLGTRLGIEQFF. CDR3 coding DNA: TGTGCCAGCAGCTTAGGGACCCGCCTAGGAATTGAGCAGTTCTTC.

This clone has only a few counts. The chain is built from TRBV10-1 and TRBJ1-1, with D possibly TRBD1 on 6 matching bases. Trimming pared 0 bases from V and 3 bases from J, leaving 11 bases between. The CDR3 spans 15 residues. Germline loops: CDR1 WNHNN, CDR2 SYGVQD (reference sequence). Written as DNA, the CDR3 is TGCGCCAGCAGTGAGTCTAGCAGGGGCTACACTGAAGCTTTCTTT. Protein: CASSESSRGYTEAFF.

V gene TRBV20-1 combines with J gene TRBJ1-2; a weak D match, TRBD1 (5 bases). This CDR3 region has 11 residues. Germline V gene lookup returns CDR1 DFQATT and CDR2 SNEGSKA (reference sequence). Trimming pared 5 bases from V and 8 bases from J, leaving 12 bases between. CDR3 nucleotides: TGCAGTGCTTCGGGGGTGTCCGGCTACACCTTC. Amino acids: CSASGVSGYTF.

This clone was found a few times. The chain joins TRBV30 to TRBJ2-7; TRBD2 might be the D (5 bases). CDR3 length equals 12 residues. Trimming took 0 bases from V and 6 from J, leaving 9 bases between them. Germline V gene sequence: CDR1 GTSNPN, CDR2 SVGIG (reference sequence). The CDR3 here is CAWSVPGGEQYF. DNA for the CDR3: TGTGCCTGGAGTGTACCTGGAGGCGAGCAGTACTTC.

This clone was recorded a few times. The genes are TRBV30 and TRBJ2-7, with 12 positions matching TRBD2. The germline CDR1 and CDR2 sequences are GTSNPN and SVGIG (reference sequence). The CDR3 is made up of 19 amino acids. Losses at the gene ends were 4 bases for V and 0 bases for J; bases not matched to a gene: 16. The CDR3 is CAWTELVLAGGTYSYEQYF. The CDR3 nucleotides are TGTGCCTGGACCGAATTAGTACTAGCGGGAGGAACGTACTCCTACGAGCAGTACTTC. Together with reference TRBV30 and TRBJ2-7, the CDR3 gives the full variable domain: SQTIHQWPATLVQPVGSPLSLECTVEGTSNPNLYWYRQAAGRGLQLLFYSVGIGQISSEVPQNLSASRPQDRQFILSSKKLLLSDSGFYLCAWTELVLAGGTYSYEQYFGPGTRLTVT.

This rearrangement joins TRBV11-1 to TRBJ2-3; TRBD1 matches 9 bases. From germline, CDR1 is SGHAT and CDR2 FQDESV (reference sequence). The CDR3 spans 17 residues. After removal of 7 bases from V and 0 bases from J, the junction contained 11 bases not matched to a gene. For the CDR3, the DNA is TGTGCCAGCACCTCCCCCCGACAGGGGGAAAGCACAGATACGCAGTATTTT. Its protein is CASTSPRQGESTDTQYF. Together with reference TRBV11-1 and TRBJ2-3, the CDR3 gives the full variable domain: EAEVAQSPRYKITEKSQAVAFWCDPISGHATLYWYRQILGQGPELLVQFQDESVVDDSQLPKDRFSAERLKGVDSTLKIQPAELGDSAMYLCASTSPRQGESTDTQYFGPGTRLTVL.